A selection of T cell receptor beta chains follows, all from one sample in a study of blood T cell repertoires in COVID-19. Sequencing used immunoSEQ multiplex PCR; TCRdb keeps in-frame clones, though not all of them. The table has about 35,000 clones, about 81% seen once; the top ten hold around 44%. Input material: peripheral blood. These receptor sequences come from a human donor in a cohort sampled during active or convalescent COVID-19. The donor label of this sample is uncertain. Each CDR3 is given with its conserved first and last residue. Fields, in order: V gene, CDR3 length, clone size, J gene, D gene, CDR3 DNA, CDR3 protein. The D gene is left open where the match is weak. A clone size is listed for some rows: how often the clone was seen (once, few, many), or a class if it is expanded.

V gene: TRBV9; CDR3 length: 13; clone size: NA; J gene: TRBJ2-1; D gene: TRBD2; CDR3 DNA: TGTGCCAGCAGCGTGGGGAGGGCGGGTGAGCAGTTCTTC; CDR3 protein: CASSVGRAGEQFF
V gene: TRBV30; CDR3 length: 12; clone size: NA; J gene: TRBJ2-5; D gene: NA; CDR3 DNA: TGTGCCTGGAGTCCAGCGGTAGAGACCCAGTACTTC; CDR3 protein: CAWSPAVETQYF
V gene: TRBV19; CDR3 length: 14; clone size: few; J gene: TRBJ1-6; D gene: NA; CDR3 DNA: TGTGCCAGTAGTCTTGGCGGGACCAATTCACCCCTCCACTTT; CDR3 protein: CASSLGGTNSPLHF
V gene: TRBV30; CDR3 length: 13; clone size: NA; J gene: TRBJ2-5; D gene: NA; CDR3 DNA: TGTGCCTGGAGTGTATCAGGGCCCGAGACCCAGTACTTC; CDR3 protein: CAWSVSGPETQYF
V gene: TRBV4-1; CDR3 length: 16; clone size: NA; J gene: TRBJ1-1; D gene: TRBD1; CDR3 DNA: TGCGCCAGCAGCCAAGTGCCCTACAGGGGTCCCATAGAAGCTTTCTTT; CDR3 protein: CASSQVPYRGPIEAFF
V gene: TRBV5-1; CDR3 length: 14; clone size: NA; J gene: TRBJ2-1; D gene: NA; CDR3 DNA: TGCGCCAGCAGCCTGAATACAGGGTACAATGAGCAGTTCTTC; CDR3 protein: CASSLNTGYNEQFF
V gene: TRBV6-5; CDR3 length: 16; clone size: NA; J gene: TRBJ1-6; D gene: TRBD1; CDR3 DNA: TGTGCCAGCAGTTACCGGGACAGCTCCTATAATTCACCCCTCCACTTT; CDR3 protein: CASSYRDSSYNSPLHF
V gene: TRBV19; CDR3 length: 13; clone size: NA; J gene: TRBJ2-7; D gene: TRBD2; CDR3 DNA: TGTGCCAGTAGCTATTCGGGGAGGGACGAGCAGTACTTC; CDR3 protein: CASSYSGRDEQYF
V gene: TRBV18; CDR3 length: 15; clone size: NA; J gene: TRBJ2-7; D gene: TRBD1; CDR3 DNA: TGTGCCAGCTCACCAGACAGGGGAAGCTCCTACGAGCAGTACTTC; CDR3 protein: CASSPDRGSSYEQYF
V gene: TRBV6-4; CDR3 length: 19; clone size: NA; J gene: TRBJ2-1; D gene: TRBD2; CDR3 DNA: TGTGCCAGCAGTCCCTATCCCGGGACTAGCGGGCGGCATGACCATGAGCAGTTCTTC; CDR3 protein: CASSPYPGTSGRHDHEQFF
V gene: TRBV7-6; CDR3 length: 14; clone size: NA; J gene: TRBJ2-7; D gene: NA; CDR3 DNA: TGTGCCAGCAGCTTAGAAGGCGGATCCTACGAGCAGTACTTC; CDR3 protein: CASSLEGGSYEQYF
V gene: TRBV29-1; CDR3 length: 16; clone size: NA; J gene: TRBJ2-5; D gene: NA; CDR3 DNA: TGCAGCTCGCTTGGTGGCGGGGTCGGCTTCCAAGAGACCCAGTACTTC; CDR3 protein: CSSLGGGVGFQETQYF
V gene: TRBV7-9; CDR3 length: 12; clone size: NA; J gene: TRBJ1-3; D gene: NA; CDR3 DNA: TGTGCCAGCAGCCACGAGGGAAACACCATATATTTT; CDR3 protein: CASSHEGNTIYF
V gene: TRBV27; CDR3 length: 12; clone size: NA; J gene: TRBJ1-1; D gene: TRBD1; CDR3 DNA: TGTGCCAGCAGTGCTCGGACAGGGAAAGCTTTCTTT; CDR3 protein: CASSARTGKAFF
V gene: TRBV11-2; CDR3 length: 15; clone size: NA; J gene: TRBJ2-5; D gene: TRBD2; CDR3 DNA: TGTGCCAGCAGCCCCGGGGGGTTGAGGGGAGAGACCCAGTACTTC; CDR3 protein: CASSPGGLRGETQYF
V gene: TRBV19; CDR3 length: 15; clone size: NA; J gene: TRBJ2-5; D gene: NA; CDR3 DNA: TGTGCCAGTAGTCAGGCCAATAGGTACCAAGAGACCCAGTACTTC; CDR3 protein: CASSQANRYQETQYF
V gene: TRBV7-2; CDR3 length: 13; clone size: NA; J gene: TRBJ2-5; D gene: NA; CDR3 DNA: TGTGCCAGCAGCTTAGCGCTAGGAGAGACCCAGTACTTC; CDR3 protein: CASSLALGETQYF
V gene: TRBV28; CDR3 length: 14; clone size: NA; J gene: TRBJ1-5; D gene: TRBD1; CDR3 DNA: TGTGCCAGCAGCCACCGGGACAGAAATCAGCCCCAGCATTTT; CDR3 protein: CASSHRDRNQPQHF
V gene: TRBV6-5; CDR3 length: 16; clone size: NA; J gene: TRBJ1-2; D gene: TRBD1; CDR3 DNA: TGTGCCAGCAGTTACTCCCAGGGGGCGCAGGGAAATGGCTACACCTTC; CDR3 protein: CASSYSQGAQGNGYTF
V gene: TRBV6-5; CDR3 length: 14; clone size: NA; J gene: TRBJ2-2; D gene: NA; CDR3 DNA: TGTGCCAGCAGACCGGGGACGAACACCGGGGAGCTGTTTTTT; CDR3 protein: CASRPGTNTGELFF
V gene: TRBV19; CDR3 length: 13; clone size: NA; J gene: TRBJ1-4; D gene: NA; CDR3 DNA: TGTGCCAGTAGACACAGGGCCGATGAAAAACTGTTTTTT; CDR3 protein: CASRHRADEKLFF
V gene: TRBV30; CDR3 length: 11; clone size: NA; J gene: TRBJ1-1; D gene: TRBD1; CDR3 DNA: TGTGCCTGGAGCTGGGACAGGGAGACTTTCTTT; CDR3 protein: CAWSWDRETFF